Described below is a single T cell receptor beta chain sequence and its context. The sample belongs to a study of blood T cell repertoires in COVID-19. Whole-study context: The United States, Italy and Spain were the sources of the acute and convalescent COVID-19 samples.

Trimming removed 0 bases from V and 15 bases from J, with 15 bases in between. The CDR3 extends over 14 amino acids. Per germline, CDR1 PRHDT and CDR2 FYEKMQ (reference sequence). Original data processing: Reference gene primer amplification gave estimated nucleated cell counts. TCRdb's table, derived via immunoSEQ multiplex PCR, lists solely in-frame clones and lacks some. D and trimming were read from the DNA, whereas the V and J calls and clone size are those reported in that table. Seen here are a few hundred thousand clones, over 75% observed once, and the top ten hold approximately 4.8%. The source of this sequence is a man aged 50-59 years with acute or convalescent COVID-19. J is TRBJ1-6 and V is TRBV13; D is possibly TRBD1 (6 bases). The specimen was peripheral blood. This chain's CDR3 is CASSLGVTGSYLHF. DNA of the CDR3: TGTGCCAGCAGCTTAGGCGTAACAGGGTCGTACCTCCACTTT.